Each of the 10 T cell receptor beta chains below was sequenced from the same sample in a study of tumor and adjacent non-tumor tissue in lung cancer. No cell sorting was done before RNA was extracted from the tissue. Distant lung tissue was collected more than 3 cm away from the tumor edge. The library came from three nested PCR rounds adapted from ARM-PCR protocols. A single record per CDR3 protein comes from TCRdb applying MiXCR to the multiplex PCR reads. The table includes about 76,000 distinct CDR3 sequences, around 80% detected once. The sequenced sample was distant non-tumor lung tissue. These receptors came from a man between 60 and 70 years old with non-small cell lung cancer.

Of note for this clonotype: Germline and junction disagree at one end, which may indicate a read error. V usage is TRBV12-3 or TRBV12-4 and J usage is TRBJ1-1; the D gene is possibly TRBD1 (5 bases). The CDR3 has 14 residues. The CDR3 sequence is CTSSHRRVNTEAFF. The CDR3 region has the DNA TGTACCAGCAGTCACCGCAGGGTGAACACTGAAGCTTTCTTT.

The table lists this clonotype with a count of one. In DNA, the CDR3 is TGTGCCGGCACTGAAGCAGGTACGCAGTATTTT. Translated, it gives CAGTEAGTQYF. The chain joins TRBV4-2 to TRBJ2-3; D is uncertain. The length of the CDR3 is 11 residues. Between the trimmed V and J ends, which lost 11 bases and 8 bases, there was a span of 14 bases. The germline V gene has CDR1 LGHNA and CDR2 YNFKEQ.

The rearrangement uses TRBV2 and TRBJ1-5, with D unclear. The V gene's germline CDR1 is SNHLY and CDR2 FYNNEI. The CDR3 contains 14 residues. Trimming pared 2 bases from V and 1 base from J, leaving 6 bases between. The CDR3 sequence is CASSEFTSNQPQHF. The DNA of the CDR3 is TGTGCCAGCAGTGAATTCACCAGCAATCAGCCCCAGCATTTT.

V usage is TRBV20-1 and J usage is TRBJ2-2, with unresolved D. Germline V gene sequence: CDR1 DFQATT, CDR2 SNEGSKA (reference sequence). This CDR3 has 16 amino acids. The ends were cut back, 3 bases at V and 4 bases at J, with 18 bases in the middle. CDR3 nucleotides: TGCAGTGCTAGGGACCCAATAGGGATGGCCACCGGGGAGCTGTTTTTT. It codes for CSARDPIGMATGELFF.

As concerns this clonotype: The junction does not match germline at one end; this may be a read error. This rearrangement joins TRBV11-2 to TRBJ1-3; 7 nucleotides line up with TRBD1. The V gene's germline CDR1 is SGHAT and CDR2 FQNNGV. The CDR3 is 16 amino acids. CDR3 DNA sequence: TGTGCCAGCCGCGAACAGGGGTCGAACTCTGGAAACACCATATACTTT. Translation gives CASREQGSNSGNTIYF.

As for this clonotype: The junction differs from germline at one of its ends, possibly a read error. This rearrangement joins TRBV5-1 to TRBJ2-2; possible D gene TRBD2, 5 bases. The CDR3 is made up of 13 amino acids. CDR1 and CDR2 from the germline V gene are SGHRS and YFSETQ. For the CDR3, the DNA is TGTGCCAGCAGCTTGCCCCTTCCCGGGGAGCTGTATTTT. Encoded protein: CASSLPLPGELYF.

The CDR3 bases are TGTGCCAGCAGTTTCCTCGGGACTAGCGTCGATGAGCAGTTCTTC. It is translated as CASSFLGTSVDEQFF. This chain uses TRBV6-2 or TRBV6-3 with TRBJ2-1, with TRBD2 matching 10 bases. The CDR3 length is 15 residues. The V and J ends lost 4 bases and 8 bases, in that order; junction bases with no gene match: 8. Looked up from germline, CDR1 is MNHEY and CDR2 is SVGEGT.

About this clonotype: At one of its ends the junction is not consistent with the germline gene, which may arise from a read error. The CDR3 nucleotides are TGTGCCAGCAGCTCTGGACAGGTCCAAGTGACCCATTACTTT. Protein sequence: CASSSGQVQVTHYF. The gene calls are TRBV11-2 and TRBJ2-5, with 7 bases identical to TRBD1. Germline-derived CDR1 and CDR2 are SGHAT and FQNNGV. This CDR3 spans 14 amino acids. The variable domain in full, completed from reference TRBV11-2 and TRBJ2-5, reads EAGVAQSPRYKIIEKRQSVAFWCNPISGHATLYWYQQILGQGPKLLIQFQNNGVVDDSQLPKDRFSAERLKGVDSTLKIQPAKLEDSAVYLCASSSGQVQVTHYFGPGTRLLVL.

The sample holds a few counts of this clonotype. This may be a read error, as it is one base from a much larger clone. The gene calls are TRBV20-1 and TRBJ1-6; 10 positions match TRBD1. Germline V gene data show CDR1 as DFQATT and CDR2 as SNEGSKA (reference sequence). The CDR3 runs to 18 residues. The CDR3 coding sequence is TGCAGTTCTAGAGCTACACCGGGACAGGGGTTCTATAATTCACCCCTCCACTTT. Its protein is CSSRATPGQGFYNSPLHF.

The rearrangement joins TRBV11-3 to TRBJ2-2, with 7 bases identical to TRBD2. The germline CDR1 and CDR2 sequences are SGHNT and YENEEA. The CDR3 spans 18 residues. The CDR3, as DNA: TGTGCTAGTAGCTCCTGGGGAGTGGGAGGGTACAGAGTCGGGGAGCTGTTTTTT. It codes for CASSSWGVGGYRVGELFF.